The 20 T cell receptor beta chains reported below all come from one sample, sequenced in a study of a mutant IDH1 vaccine in newly diagnosed glioma. Time point of the sample: week 23, last vaccination. A single vaccine dose contained 300 ug of mutant IDH1 20-mer peptide, and topical imiquimod was used with it. The data were produced by immunoSEQ multiplex PCR, yet TCRdb's version contains in-frame clones alone and is incomplete. The table has roughly 60,000 clones, roughly 80% seen once. No antigen is known for these receptors. The specimen comprised PBMCs, sampled from a glioma patient whose treatment included an IDH1 peptide vaccine. The receptor source for this set is a middle-aged man with glioma.

V gene TRBV7-2 combines with J gene TRBJ2-3; D may be TRBD1 (6 bases). The germline V and J ends were trimmed by 1 base and 4 bases, with 15 bases remaining between them. The CDR3 is 16 residues long. From germline, CDR1 is SGHTA and CDR2 FQGNSA. The CDR3 region has the DNA TGTGCCAGCAGCTTAGGAGGTGGCAGGGGACCAGATACGCAGTATTTT. Its protein is CASSLGGGRGPDTQYF.

The chain couples TRBV6-6 to TRBJ1-2; D unresolved. Trimming cost V 7 bases and J 5 bases, with 17 bases left between them. Per the germline V gene, CDR1 is MNHNY and CDR2 is SVGAGI (reference sequence). The CDR3 runs to 14 residues. The CDR3 coding sequence is TGTGCCAGCACCTCAACAGCTCAGAGTTATGGCTACACCTTC. Encoded protein: CASTSTAQSYGYTF.

The gene calls are TRBV5-6 and TRBJ1-2; TRBD1 agrees at 10 bases. The CDR3 extends over 15 amino acids. V was clipped by 1 base and J by 8 bases; unmatched bases: 8. Germline V gene lookup returns CDR1 SGHDT and CDR2 YYEEEE. CDR3 sequence (DNA): TGTGCCAGCAGCTTGTTGGGTGGACAGGGGGGCGGCTACACCTTC. Its translation: CASSLLGGQGGGYTF.

This clone occurred once. The chain combines TRBV6-4 with TRBJ1-5, with unresolved D. The CDR3 totals 13 residues. CDR1 and CDR2 from the germline V gene are MRHNA and SNTAGT. Trimming pared 4 bases from V and 1 base from J, leaving 5 bases between. Written as DNA, the CDR3 is TGTGCCAGCAGTGTGGGGAGCAATCAGCCCCAGCATTTT. This gives the protein CASSVGSNQPQHF.

This sequence joins TRBV10-3 and TRBJ1-6; no clear D. Germline CDR1 reads ENHRY; CDR2 reads SYGVKD. Trimming removed 0 bases from V and 9 bases from J, with 3 bases in between. This CDR3 comprises 12 residues. CDR3 DNA: TGTGCCATCAGTGAGTCTGGTTCACCCCTCCACTTT. This translates into CAISESGSPLHF.

The count of this clone is one. The chain links TRBV5-1 to TRBJ2-3, with 9 bases identical to TRBD1. After removal of 4 bases from V and 2 bases from J, the junction contained 5 bases not matched to a gene. Germline V gives CDR1 SGHRS, CDR2 YFSETQ. The CDR3 runs 15 residues. CDR3 sequence: CASSPGTGSTDTQYF. The CDR3, as DNA: TGCGCCAGCAGCCCGGGGACAGGGTCCACAGATACGCAGTATTTT.

The rearrangement uses TRBV7-9 and TRBJ1-2, with D tentatively TRBD1 (6 bases). The CDR3 runs to 13 residues. Germline values: CDR1 SEHNR, CDR2 FQNEAQ (reference sequence). V lost 5 bases and J lost 3, with 10 bases in between. DNA of the CDR3: TGTGCCAGCAGCCAGAGACAGGACTATGGCTACACCTTC. It codes for CASSQRQDYGYTF.

The rearrangement joins TRBV7-2 to TRBJ1-5; D possibly corresponds to TRBD1 (6 bases). Germline CDR1 is SGHTA and CDR2 is FQGNSA. The V end lost 2 bases, the J end lost 2 bases, and 7 bases lay between the germline ends. The CDR3 contains 14 residues. CDR3 loop: CASSLRQGNQPQHF. The CDR3 coding sequence is TGTGCCAGCAGCTTACGACAGGGCAATCAGCCCCAGCATTTT.

The chain is built from TRBV5-4 and TRBJ2-3, with 15 bases lining up with TRBD2. The CDR3 is 17 amino acids. J lost 5 bases, V lost 4 bases, and 8 bases had no gene match. Germline lookup yields CDR1 SGHNT and CDR2 YYREEE (reference sequence). The CDR3 loop is CASSHGLAGGQGDTQYF. The CDR3 DNA sequence: TGTGCCAGCAGCCATGGACTAGCGGGGGGGCAGGGAGATACGCAGTATTTT.

CDR3 region: CASSLAGTRQETQYF. The CDR3 region has the DNA TGTGCCAGCAGCTTGGCCGGGACACGACAAGAGACCCAGTACTTC. The chain combines TRBV5-8 with TRBJ2-5, with TRBD1 as a possible D gene (6 bases). The CDR3 loop spans 15 amino acids. V was clipped by 0 bases and J by 2 bases, with 11 bases between them. The germline V gene encodes CDR1 SGHTS and CDR2 YDEGEE.

This clone is a singleton in its sample. This chain links TRBV19 with TRBJ1-2; D uncertain. CDR3 length equals 15 residues. CDR1 is LNHDA and CDR2 is SQIVND in the germline V gene (reference sequence). The germline V and J ends were trimmed by 2 bases and 4 bases, with 14 bases remaining between them. The CDR3 is CASSIKDGLGYGYTF. For the CDR3, the DNA is TGTGCCAGTAGTATAAAGGACGGTCTCGGCTATGGCTACACCTTC.

J is TRBJ1-2 and V is TRBV7-9; TRBD1 is a possible D gene (6 bases). This CDR3 spans 12 amino acids. V lost 7 bases and J 5 bases, leaving 11 bases between the germline ends. Germline CDR1 reads SEHNR; CDR2 reads FQNEAQ (reference sequence). The CDR3 DNA reads TGTGCCAGCAATTCTAGGGGGTATGGCTACACCTTC. Encoded protein: CASNSRGYGYTF.

The CDR3 nucleotides read TGTGCCAGCAGACAGGGGGAAGGCAATGAGCAGTTCTTC. Amino acids: CASRQGEGNEQFF. The V gene is TRBV6-1, the J gene TRBJ2-1; 8 bases are shared with TRBD1. The CDR3 totals 13 residues. J was trimmed by 6 bases and V by 6 bases; bases with no gene match: 4. Germline V lookup: CDR1 MNHNS, CDR2 SASEGT.

The chain couples TRBV7-9 to TRBJ2-7; 8 nucleotides align to TRBD1. The ends lost 4 bases at V and 4 bases at J; junction bases unmatched: 6. Looked up from germline, CDR1 is SEHNR and CDR2 is FQNEAQ (reference sequence). The CDR3 spans 14 residues. The CDR3: CASSSGQGIYEQYF. The DNA for the CDR3 is TGTGCCAGCAGCTCCGGACAGGGTATTTACGAGCAGTACTTC.

The rearrangement joins TRBV7-2 to TRBJ2-5, with D possibly being TRBD2 (5 bases). The length of the CDR3 is 13 residues. Germline V lookup: CDR1 SGHTA, CDR2 FQGNSA. V lost 7 bases to trimming and J lost 4 bases, with 13 bases between them. CDR3 DNA: TGTGCCAGCACCCCCGGCGAGGGAGAGACCCAGTACTTC. This gives the protein CASTPGEGETQYF.

V usage is TRBV30 and J usage is TRBJ1-3; possibly TRBD1 for D (5 bases). V was clipped by 3 bases and J by 0 bases, with 15 bases between them. CDR3 length equals 16 residues. Germline V gene sequence: CDR1 GTSNPN, CDR2 SVGIG (reference sequence). The CDR3 sequence is CAWSASGATSGNTIYF. In DNA, the CDR3 is TGTGCCTGGAGCGCCTCCGGGGCTACCTCTGGAAACACCATATATTTT.

The chain couples TRBV6-5 to TRBJ1-3, with D uncertain. V was clipped by 7 bases and J by 3 bases, with 4 bases between them. The germline V gene has CDR1 MNHEY and CDR2 SVGAGI. This CDR3 is 11 amino acids long. Here the CDR3 DNA reads TGTGCCAGCATTCGTGGAAACACCATATATTTT. The encoded protein is CASIRGNTIYF.

The chain links TRBV29-1 to TRBJ2-5; D is perhaps TRBD2 (6 bases). CDR1 SQVTM and CDR2 ANQGSEA come from the germline V gene. Trimming removed 3 bases from V and 1 base from J, with 9 bases in between. The CDR3 contains 13 residues. The CDR3 sequence: CSVDRDFQETQYF. CDR3 nucleotide sequence: TGCAGCGTTGACCGGGACTTCCAAGAGACCCAGTACTTC. The whole variable domain, remainder taken from reference TRBV29-1 and TRBJ2-5, is SAVISQKPSRDICQRGTSLTIQCQVDSQVTMMFWYRQQPGQSLTLIATANQGSEATYESGFVIDKFPISRPNLTFSTLTVSNMSPEDSSIYLCSVDRDFQETQYFGPGTRLLVL.

The chain recombines TRBV29-1 with TRBJ1-1, with D unresolved. Germline-derived CDR1 and CDR2 are SQVTM and ANQGSEA. The CDR3 runs to 12 residues. The ends were cut back, 7 bases at V and 4 bases at J, with 13 bases in the middle. The CDR3 here is CSALTEGTEAFF. CDR3 bases: TGCAGCGCCCTGACCGAGGGCACTGAAGCTTTCTTT.

The gene calls are TRBV7-9 and TRBJ2-5, with D possibly being TRBD1 or TRBD2 (5 bases each). V gave up 5 bases and J gave up 8 bases, with 15 bases separating them. This CDR3 has 13 residues. Germline V gene lookup returns CDR1 SEHNR and CDR2 FQNEAQ (reference sequence). Here the CDR3 DNA reads TGTGCCAGCAGCATACCTTGGGACGCTACCCAGTACTTC. This encodes CASSIPWDATQYF.